Following are 20 T cell receptor beta chains from one sample sequenced in a study of blood T cell repertoires in COVID-19. Clones were sequenced by immunoSEQ multiplex PCR, and TCRdb holds only the in-frame ones, with some missing. The sample comprises some 2,200 clones, around 90% of which are singletons, and about a sixth rests with the top ten. Source material: peripheral blood. These receptors originate from a man aged 70 or older with active COVID-19.

This clone was found a few times. The chain joins TRBV27 to TRBJ2-7, with a tentative D call TRBD2 (5 bases). The length of the CDR3 is 16 residues. V gave up 5 bases and J gave up 2 bases, with 19 bases separating them. CDR1 MNHEY and CDR2 SMNVEV come from the germline V gene (reference sequence). In DNA form, the CDR3 reads TGTGCCAGCAGTCCCAACCCCGGGGTATTCGCCTACGAGCAGTACTTC. This translates into CASSPNPGVFAYEQYF.

The V gene is TRBV5-6, the J gene TRBJ2-3; D is undetermined. The germline V gene encodes CDR1 SGHDT and CDR2 YYEEEE. CDR3 length equals 13 residues. Trimming removed 6 bases at V and 0 bases at J, with 8 bases between. CDR3: CASTTGSTDTQYF. In DNA form, the CDR3 reads TGTGCCAGCACGACGGGTAGCACAGATACGCAGTATTTT.

The chain has TRBV27 and TRBJ1-2, with TRBD1 matching 8 bases. This CDR3 has 14 amino acids. Per germline, CDR1 MNHEY and CDR2 SMNVEV (reference sequence). The junction had 8 bases not matched to a gene; V was cut back by 5 bases and J by 6 bases. The CDR3 coding sequence is TGTGCCAGCAGTACGACAGGGGACGGCGATGGCTACACCTTC. This sequence encodes CASSTTGDGDGYTF.

The gene calls are TRBV29-1 and TRBJ1-2, with 7 bases identical to TRBD1. Trimming removed 4 bases from V and 7 bases from J; junction bases left unmatched: 12. The CDR3 spans 14 residues. Looked up from germline, CDR1 is SQVTM and CDR2 is ANQGSEA. The CDR3 is CSVAMFDRVIGYTF. The CDR3 region has the DNA TGCAGCGTTGCGATGTTTGACAGGGTAATTGGCTACACCTTC.

The CDR3 is CASSLKGWGQGRLVYNEQFF. The CDR3 nucleotides are TGTGCCAGCAGCTTAAAGGGTTGGGGACAGGGAAGACTAGTGTACAATGAGCAGTTCTTC. J is TRBJ2-1 and V is TRBV7-3, with 9 bases aligning to TRBD1. The germline V gene encodes CDR1 SGHTA and CDR2 FQGTGA. V lost 1 base, J lost 4 bases, and 17 bases stayed unmatched. The CDR3 contains 20 residues.

This clone appeared a single time. The chain recombines TRBV2 with TRBJ1-1; 9 positions agree with TRBD1. The germline V gene has CDR1 SNHLY and CDR2 FYNNEI. V trimming: 3 bases; J trimming: 7 bases; junction bases outside the gene matches: 3. The CDR3 extends over 13 amino acids. CDR3 sequence reads: CASSERTGVEAFF. In DNA, the CDR3 is TGTGCCAGCAGTGAGAGGACAGGGGTTGAAGCTTTCTTT.

The chain uses TRBV5-1 and TRBJ2-1, with D perhaps matching TRBD2 (5 bases). Trimming pared 1 base from V and 3 bases from J, leaving 11 bases between. Germline V gene data show CDR1 as SGHRS and CDR2 as YFSETQ. CDR3 size: 15 residues. The CDR3 coding sequence is TGCGCCAGCAGCTTGTCTAGCCCGAACTACAATGAGCAGTTCTTC. It encodes CASSLSSPNYNEQFF. The full variable domain, completed using reference TRBV5-1 and TRBJ2-1, is KAGVTQTPRYLIKTRGQQVTLSCSPISGHRSVSWYQQTPGQGLQFLFEYFSETQRNKGNFPGRFSGRQFSNSRSEMNVSTLELGDSALYLCASSLSSPNYNEQFFGPGTRLTVL.

The gene calls are TRBV5-4 and TRBJ2-7, with TRBD1 matching 8 bases. Germline V gives CDR1 SGHNT, CDR2 YYREEE (reference sequence). V shed 4 bases and J 0 bases; nucleotides not matched to a gene: 6. CDR3 length: 15 residues. The CDR3 sequence is CASSIRQGNSYEQYF. In nucleotides, the CDR3 is TGTGCCAGCAGCATCCGACAGGGGAACTCCTACGAGCAGTACTTC.

The chain has TRBV3-1 (or the pseudogene TRBV3-2) and TRBJ2-5; tentatively, D is TRBD2 (6 bases). CDR3 length equals 15 residues. In germline, CDR1 is LGHDT, CDR2 YNNKEL (reference sequence). V was shortened by 6 bases and J by 0 bases, with 14 bases between the two germline ends. DNA for the CDR3: TGTGCCAGCAGACTATTTCGGGACTACCAAGAGACCCAGTACTTC. Translation: CASRLFRDYQETQYF.

This chain joins TRBV11-2 and TRBJ2-5; 7 nucleotides align to TRBD2. Germline values: CDR1 SGHAT, CDR2 FQNNGV. CDR3 length equals 15 residues. Trimming cost V 5 bases and J 5 bases; bases outside gene matches: 11. The CDR3 nucleotides are TGTGCCAGCAGCCCCCGGTTTATCGGGGGGGAGACCCAGTACTTC. Protein: CASSPRFIGGETQYF. The entire variable domain, with the rest obtained from reference TRBV11-2 and TRBJ2-5, is as follows: EAGVAQSPRYKIIEKRQSVAFWCNPISGHATLYWYQQILGQGPKLLIQFQNNGVVDDSQLPKDRFSAERLKGVDSTLKIQPAKLEDSAVYLCASSPRFIGGETQYFGPGTRLLVL.

V gene TRBV14 combines with J gene TRBJ2-3; 8 nucleotides match TRBD2. Germline CDR1 is SGHDN and CDR2 is FVKESK. V lost 0 bases and J lost 3; bases outside the gene matches: 17. The CDR3 has 20 residues. The CDR3 reads CASSQDTGLVWGLETDTQYF. DNA of the CDR3: TGTGCCAGCAGCCAAGATACGGGTCTTGTATGGGGACTAGAGACAGATACGCAGTATTTT. Based on the CDR3 plus reference TRBV14 and TRBJ2-3, the full variable domain is EAGVTQFPSHSVIEKGQTVTLRCDPISGHDNLYWYRRVMGKEIKFLLHFVKESKQDESGMPNNRFLAERTGGTYSTLKVQPAELEDSGVYFCASSQDTGLVWGLETDTQYFGPGTRLTVL.

This sequence joins TRBV27 and TRBJ2-1; TRBD2 matches at 7 bases. This CDR3 contains 15 residues. Germline-derived CDR1 and CDR2 are MNHEY and SMNVEV (reference sequence). Trimming removed 5 bases from V and 1 base from J; junction bases left unmatched: 5. For the CDR3, the DNA is TGTGCCAGCAGTCCTCCGGGGGGTTCCTACAATGAGCAGTTCTTC. Translation gives CASSPPGGSYNEQFF.

This chain connects TRBV3-1 (or the pseudogene TRBV3-2) to TRBJ2-7; D may be TRBD2 (7 bases). Germline V CDR1 and CDR2: LGHDT, YNNKEL (reference sequence). The V end lost 5 bases, the J end lost 0 bases, and 14 bases lay between the germline ends. The CDR3 totals 15 residues. The CDR3 bases are TGTGCCAGCAGCTCCTGGGGGGGCGCCTCCTACGAGCAGTACTTC. As protein: CASSSWGGASYEQYF.

The J gene is TRBJ2-1, the V gene TRBV10-3; 8 bases match TRBD2. The CDR3 contains 16 residues. Germline trimming cut 0 bases from V and 10 bases from J; bases unmatched to any gene: 11. Germline CDR1 is ENHRY and CDR2 is SYGVKD. The CDR3, as DNA: TGTGCCATCAGTGAGTCGTGGACCGGGGGGGCTCGCGAGCAGTTCTTC. It translates to CAISESWTGGAREQFF.

The genes are TRBV6-2 or TRBV6-3 and TRBJ1-2; D is undetermined. This CDR3 is built from 14 residues. Trimming removed 5 bases from V and 3 bases from J, with 13 bases in between. Germline loops: CDR1 MNHEY, CDR2 SVGEGT. The CDR3 coding sequence is TGTGCCAGCAGTGGGCGGGAAGATTACTATGGCTACACCTTC. Amino acid sequence: CASSGREDYYGYTF.

J is TRBJ1-5 and V is TRBV7-9; unclear D gene. The CDR3 has 16 amino acids. Germline CDR1 and CDR2: SEHNR and FQNEAQ (reference sequence). The ends were cut back, 0 bases at V and 3 bases at J, with 12 bases in the middle. For the CDR3, the DNA is TGTGCCAGCAGCTTAGCGCACTCAGAGGTCAATCAGCCCCAGCATTTT. Protein product: CASSLAHSEVNQPQHF.

This chain uses TRBV5-1 with TRBJ1-1; a weak D match, TRBD1 (5 bases). CDR3 size: 15 residues. The ends were cut back, 4 bases at V and 4 bases at J, with 17 bases in the middle. Germline assignment: CDR1 SGHRS and CDR2 YFSETQ. This CDR3 reads CASSPARGASTEAFF. The CDR3 bases are TGCGCCAGCAGCCCGGCGCGGGGCGCGAGCACTGAAGCTTTCTTT.

The chain recombines TRBV9 with TRBJ2-2; 8 bases align to TRBD2. The V gene's germline CDR1 is SGDLS and CDR2 YYNGEE. V gave up 1 base and J gave up 2 bases; unmatched junction bases: 10. This CDR3 comprises 18 residues. The CDR3 protein is CASSVSSGGGSNTGELFF. The CDR3 DNA reads as TGTGCCAGCAGCGTAAGTTCGGGCGGGGGGAGCAACACCGGGGAGCTGTTTTTT.

This sequence joins TRBV6-6 and TRBJ1-2; D might be TRBD1 (6 bases). V was shortened by 2 bases and J by 8 bases, with 18 bases between the two germline ends. The CDR3 has 15 amino acids. Germline lookup yields CDR1 MNHNY and CDR2 SVGAGI (reference sequence). The CDR3, as DNA: TGTGCCAGCAGTTACAATCCAGGGGCGCGTCACGGCTACACCTTC. Its protein is CASSYNPGARHGYTF.

This CDR3 reads CASSPGLEETQYF. The CDR3, as DNA: TGTGCCAGCAGCCCCGGACTAGAGGAGACCCAGTACTTC. The chain combines TRBV3-1 (or the pseudogene TRBV3-2) with TRBJ2-5, with 7 bases fitting TRBD2. The CDR3 runs 13 residues. Germline V CDR1 and CDR2: LGHDT, YNNKEL (reference sequence). V was pared by 4 bases and J by 5 bases, with 4 bases of the junction left unmatched.